This T cell receptor beta chain was found in a study of patients and donors after allogeneic stem cell transplantation. TCRdb reprocessed the RT-PCR reads with MiXCR, giving one entry per CDR3 protein. Of around 30,000 distinct CDR3 sequences listed, about 37% are singletons. Germline-derived CDR1 and CDR2 are MNHEY and SMNVEV (reference sequence). V gave up 5 bases and J gave up 2 bases; unmatched junction bases: 5. The CDR3 length is 15 residues. The receptor's source is a human donor who was either an allogeneic HSCT recipient or a stem cell or donor lymphocyte infusion donor (not recorded which). It is not recorded whose cells these are; they may come from a transplant donor. This chain links TRBV27 with TRBJ2-1; 8 bases agree with TRBD2. Sequenced material: blood, either unsorted or a sorted T cell fraction (not recorded which). This CDR3 is CASSRPGLAYNEQFF. The CDR3 DNA sequence: TGTGCCAGCAGTCGTCCGGGACTAGCCTACAATGAGCAGTTCTTC.